This is a list of T cell receptor beta chains from one sample in a study of technical replicates of blood from a handful of donors. Method: immunoSEQ multiplex PCR; TCRdb's copy keeps in-frame clones and lacks some. Altogether some 77,000 clones are present, about nine tenths being singletons, with the ten largest covering over 0.35%. Sequencing was performed on T cells isolated from PBMCs. These receptor sequences come from a human donor in good health. CDR3s include the opening cysteine and the closing phenylalanine or tryptophan.

j_call: TRBJ2-7
v_call: TRBV5-1
cdr3_aa: CASSSGTSGIYSYEQYF

j_call: TRBJ2-2
v_call: TRBV29-1
cdr3_aa: CSVADTGELFF

j_call: TRBJ2-7
v_call: TRBV11-2
cdr3_aa: CASSLGGQLTYEQYF

j_call: TRBJ2-7
v_call: TRBV25-1
cdr3_aa: CASSDGAGLLYEQYF

j_call: TRBJ1-4
v_call: TRBV4-1
cdr3_aa: CASSQVAGSNVNEKLFF

j_call: TRBJ2-5
v_call: TRBV18
cdr3_aa: CASSLAVFQETQYF

j_call: TRBJ2-2
v_call: TRBV6-5
cdr3_aa: CASRGAGELFF

j_call: TRBJ2-7
v_call: TRBV6-5
cdr3_aa: CASSYSGFLGYEQYF

j_call: TRBJ2-3
v_call: TRBV6-5
cdr3_aa: CASKRRLLSTDTQYF

j_call: TRBJ2-1
v_call: TRBV10-3
cdr3_aa: CAISEGTANNEQFF

j_call: TRBJ1-2
v_call: TRBV7-2
cdr3_aa: CASSSLGLANYGYTF

j_call: TRBJ1-5
v_call: TRBV6-1
cdr3_aa: CASSEATGSGFNQPQHF

j_call: TRBJ2-7
v_call: TRBV7-2
cdr3_aa: CASSLDAGAYEQYF

j_call: TRBJ2-7
v_call: TRBV6-5
cdr3_aa: CASSYSSLYEQYF

j_call: TRBJ2-5
v_call: TRBV7-2
cdr3_aa: CASSLVGLAGQETQYF

j_call: TRBJ1-2
v_call: TRBV11-2
cdr3_aa: CASSPGLYGYTF

j_call: TRBJ2-7
v_call: TRBV10-1
cdr3_aa: CASSLGQGAQEQYF

j_call: TRBJ2-3
v_call: TRBV9
cdr3_aa: CASSVGTGGSTDTQYF

j_call: TRBJ2-7
v_call: TRBV13
cdr3_aa: CASSNPGTSVNYEQYF

j_call: TRBJ2-5
v_call: TRBV5-1
cdr3_aa: CASSSLAGGGETQYF

j_call: TRBJ2-5
v_call: TRBV27
cdr3_aa: CASSSPRDLKETQYF

j_call: TRBJ2-3
v_call: TRBV11-3
cdr3_aa: CASSGSSGLAGRTDTQYF

j_call: TRBJ1-2
v_call: TRBV5-1
cdr3_aa: CASSITGGDGYTF

j_call: TRBJ1-2
v_call: TRBV29-1
cdr3_aa: CSVPRGDYGYTF

j_call: TRBJ1-2
v_call: TRBV7-9
cdr3_aa: CASSLSRNYGYTF

j_call: TRBJ2-1
v_call: TRBV4-2
cdr3_aa: CASSQDIDNEQFF

j_call: TRBJ2-5
v_call: TRBV4-3
cdr3_aa: CASSLGTSGRETQYF

j_call: TRBJ1-1
v_call: TRBV4-1
cdr3_aa: CASSQVLNYMNTEAFF

j_call: TRBJ2-5
v_call: TRBV6-5
cdr3_aa: CASKGWEETQYF

j_call: TRBJ2-2
v_call: TRBV5-1
cdr3_aa: CASSLSPNTGELFF

j_call: TRBJ2-1
v_call: TRBV19
cdr3_aa: CASSIDPSGRQFF

j_call: TRBJ2-1
v_call: TRBV28
cdr3_aa: CASSSAVLGTVTNEQFF

j_call: TRBJ1-4
v_call: TRBV7-9
cdr3_aa: CASRPTGNEKLFF

j_call: TRBJ1-1
v_call: TRBV30
cdr3_aa: CAWSYGRGDAFF

j_call: TRBJ2-5
v_call: TRBV15
cdr3_aa: CATSKQGVQETQYF

j_call: TRBJ2-7
v_call: TRBV2
cdr3_aa: CASSPPLERDEQYF

j_call: TRBJ2-1
v_call: TRBV9
cdr3_aa: CASSVGLSGSYNEQFF

j_call: TRBJ1-1
v_call: TRBV6-1
cdr3_aa: CASSPLGGSPNEAFF

j_call: TRBJ2-7
v_call: TRBV6-1
cdr3_aa: CASSAGTLGSYEQYF

j_call: TRBJ1-4
v_call: TRBV6-5
cdr3_aa: CASSTRDRRDEKLFF

j_call: TRBJ2-1
v_call: TRBV9
cdr3_aa: CASSQSPQRAHPDNEQFF

j_call: TRBJ2-1
v_call: TRBV7-3
cdr3_aa: CASSIVAVSSYNEQFF

j_call: TRBJ1-5
v_call: TRBV28
cdr3_aa: CASSLFGQGLSQPQHF

j_call: TRBJ2-3
v_call: TRBV29-1
cdr3_aa: CSAKGVGRTDTQYF

j_call: TRBJ2-7
v_call: TRBV29-1
cdr3_aa: CSAEGQSYEQYF

j_call: TRBJ2-7
v_call: TRBV10-1
cdr3_aa: CASSDERAPLPEQYF

j_call: TRBJ1-5
v_call: TRBV27
cdr3_aa: CASSLGAKNQPQHF

j_call: TRBJ2-2
v_call: TRBV27
cdr3_aa: CASSLLENTGELFF

j_call: TRBJ1-3
v_call: TRBV6-1
cdr3_aa: CASSEALLAGSGNTIYF